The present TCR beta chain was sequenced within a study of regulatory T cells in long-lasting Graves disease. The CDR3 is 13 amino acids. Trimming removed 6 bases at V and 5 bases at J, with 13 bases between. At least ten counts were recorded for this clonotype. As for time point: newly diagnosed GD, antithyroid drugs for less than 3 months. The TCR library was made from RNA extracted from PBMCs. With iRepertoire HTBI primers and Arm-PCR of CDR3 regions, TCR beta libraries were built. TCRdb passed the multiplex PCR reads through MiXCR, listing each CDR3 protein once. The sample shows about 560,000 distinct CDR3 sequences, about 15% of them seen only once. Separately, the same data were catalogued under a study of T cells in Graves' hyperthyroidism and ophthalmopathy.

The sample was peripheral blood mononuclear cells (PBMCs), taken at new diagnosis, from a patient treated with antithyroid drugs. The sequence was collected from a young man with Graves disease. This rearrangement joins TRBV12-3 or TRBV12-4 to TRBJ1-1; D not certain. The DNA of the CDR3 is TGTGCCAGCAGCTCCCCGCGGATGACTGAAGCTTTCTTT. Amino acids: CASSSPRMTEAFF.